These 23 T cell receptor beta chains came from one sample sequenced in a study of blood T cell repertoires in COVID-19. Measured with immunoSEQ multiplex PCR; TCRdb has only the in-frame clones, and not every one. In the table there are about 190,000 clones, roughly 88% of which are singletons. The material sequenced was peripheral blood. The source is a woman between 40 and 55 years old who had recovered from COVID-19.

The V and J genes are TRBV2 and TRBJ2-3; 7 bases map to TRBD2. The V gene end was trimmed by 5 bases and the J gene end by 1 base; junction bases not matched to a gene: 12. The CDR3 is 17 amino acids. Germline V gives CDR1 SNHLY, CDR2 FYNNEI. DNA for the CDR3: TGTGCCAGCAGTAGAAGCGGGATCCAAGTACGCACAGATACGCAGTATTTT. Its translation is CASSRSGIQVRTDTQYF.

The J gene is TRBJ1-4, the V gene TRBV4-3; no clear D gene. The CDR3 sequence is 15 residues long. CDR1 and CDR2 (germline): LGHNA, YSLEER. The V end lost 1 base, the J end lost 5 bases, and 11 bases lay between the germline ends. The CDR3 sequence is CASSQGSSENEKLFF. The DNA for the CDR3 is TGCGCCAGCAGCCAAGGGTCCTCAGAAAATGAAAAACTGTTTTTT.

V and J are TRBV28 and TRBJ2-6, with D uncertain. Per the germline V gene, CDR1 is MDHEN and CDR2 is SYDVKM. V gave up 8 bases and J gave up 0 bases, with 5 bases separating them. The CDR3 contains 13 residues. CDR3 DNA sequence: TGTGCCAGCTCCCACTCTGGGGCCAACGTCCTGACTTTC. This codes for CASSHSGANVLTF.

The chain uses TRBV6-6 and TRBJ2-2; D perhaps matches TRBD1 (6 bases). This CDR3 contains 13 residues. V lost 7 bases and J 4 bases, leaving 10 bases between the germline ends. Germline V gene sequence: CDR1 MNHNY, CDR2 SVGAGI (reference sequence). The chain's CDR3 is CASTPGATGELFF. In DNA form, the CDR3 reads TGTGCCAGCACCCCAGGGGCCACCGGGGAGCTGTTTTTT.

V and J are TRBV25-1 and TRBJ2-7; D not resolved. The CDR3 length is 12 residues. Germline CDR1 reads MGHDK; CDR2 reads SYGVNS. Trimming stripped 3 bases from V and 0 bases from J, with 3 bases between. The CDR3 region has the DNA TGTGCCAGCAGTGAGTACTCCTACGAGCAGTACTTC. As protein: CASSEYSYEQYF.

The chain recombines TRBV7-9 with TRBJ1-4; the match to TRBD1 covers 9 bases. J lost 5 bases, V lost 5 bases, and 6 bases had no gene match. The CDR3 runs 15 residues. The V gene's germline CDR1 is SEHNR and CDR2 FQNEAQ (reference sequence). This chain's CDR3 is CASSKKTGGNEKLFF. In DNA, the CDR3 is TGTGCCAGCAGCAAAAAAACAGGGGGCAATGAAAAACTGTTTTTT.

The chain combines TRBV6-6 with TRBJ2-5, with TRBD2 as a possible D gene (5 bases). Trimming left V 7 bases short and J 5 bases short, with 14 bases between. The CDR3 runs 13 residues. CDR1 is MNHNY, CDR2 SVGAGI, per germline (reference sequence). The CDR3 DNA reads TGTGCCAGCATGGACCGAGGGCTGGAGACCCAGTACTTC. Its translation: CASMDRGLETQYF.

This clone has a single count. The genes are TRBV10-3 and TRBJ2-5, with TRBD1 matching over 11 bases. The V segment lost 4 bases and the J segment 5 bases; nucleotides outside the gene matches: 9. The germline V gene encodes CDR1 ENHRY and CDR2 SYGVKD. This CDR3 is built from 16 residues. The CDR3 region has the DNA TGTGCCATCAGTGCGTCGGACAGGGGGCGCGAGGAGACCCAGTACTTC. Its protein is CAISASDRGREETQYF.

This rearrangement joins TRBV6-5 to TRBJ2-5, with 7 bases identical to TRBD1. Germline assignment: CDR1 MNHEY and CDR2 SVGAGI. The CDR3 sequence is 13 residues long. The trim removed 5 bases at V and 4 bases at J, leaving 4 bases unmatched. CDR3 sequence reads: CASSRQGSETQYF. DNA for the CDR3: TGTGCCAGCAGTCGACAGGGATCAGAGACCCAGTACTTC.

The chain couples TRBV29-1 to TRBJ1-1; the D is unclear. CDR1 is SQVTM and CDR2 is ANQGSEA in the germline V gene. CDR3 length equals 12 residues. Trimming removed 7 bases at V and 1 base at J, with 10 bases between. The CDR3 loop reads CSGSTSNTEAFF. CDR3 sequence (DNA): TGCAGCGGGTCTACTTCGAACACTGAAGCTTTCTTT.

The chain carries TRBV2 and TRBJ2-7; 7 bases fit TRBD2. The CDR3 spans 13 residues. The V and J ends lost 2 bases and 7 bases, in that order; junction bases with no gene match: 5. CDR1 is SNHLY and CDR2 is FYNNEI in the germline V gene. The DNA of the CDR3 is TGTGCCAGCAGTGAAAGCGGGGCGGGGGAGCAGTACTTC. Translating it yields CASSESGAGEQYF.

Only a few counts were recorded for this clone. The CDR3 DNA follows: TGTGCCAGCAGTGAGACTAGCGGGACGGGGAGCACAGATACGCAGTATTTT. This translates into CASSETSGTGSTDTQYF. The genes are TRBV6-4 and TRBJ2-3; 11 nucleotides align to TRBD2. The CDR3 has 17 amino acids. V gave up 3 bases and J gave up 0 bases; unmatched junction bases: 5. Germline V gene lookup returns CDR1 MRHNA and CDR2 SNTAGT.

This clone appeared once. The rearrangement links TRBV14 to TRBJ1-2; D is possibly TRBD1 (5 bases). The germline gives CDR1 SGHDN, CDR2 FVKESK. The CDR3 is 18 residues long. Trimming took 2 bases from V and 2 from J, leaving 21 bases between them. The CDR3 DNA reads TGTGCCAGCAGCCAACATGGGATAATGGCAGGGTTCAACTATGGCTACACCTTC. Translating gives CASSQHGIMAGFNYGYTF.

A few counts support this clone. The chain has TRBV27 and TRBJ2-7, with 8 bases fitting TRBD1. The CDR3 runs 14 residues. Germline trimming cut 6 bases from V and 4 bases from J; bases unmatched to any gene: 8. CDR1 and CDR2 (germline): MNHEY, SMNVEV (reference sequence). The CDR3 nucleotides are TGTGCCAGCAGCGGACAGGGTCGGGTTTACGAGCAGTACTTC. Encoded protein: CASSGQGRVYEQYF.

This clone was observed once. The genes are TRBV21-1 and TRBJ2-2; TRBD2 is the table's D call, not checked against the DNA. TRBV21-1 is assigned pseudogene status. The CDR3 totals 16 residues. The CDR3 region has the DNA TGTGCCAGCAGCTCAAAGTGGGAGGGGAACACCGGGGAGCTGTTTTTT. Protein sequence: CASSSKWEGNTGELFF.

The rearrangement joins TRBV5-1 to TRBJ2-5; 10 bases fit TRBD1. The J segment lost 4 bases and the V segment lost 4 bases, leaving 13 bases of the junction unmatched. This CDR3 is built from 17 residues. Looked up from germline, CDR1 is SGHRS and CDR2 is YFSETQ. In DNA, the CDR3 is TGCGCCAGCAGCCACGGACAGGGGGGAATTCGTGGAGAGACCCAGTACTTC. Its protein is CASSHGQGGIRGETQYF.

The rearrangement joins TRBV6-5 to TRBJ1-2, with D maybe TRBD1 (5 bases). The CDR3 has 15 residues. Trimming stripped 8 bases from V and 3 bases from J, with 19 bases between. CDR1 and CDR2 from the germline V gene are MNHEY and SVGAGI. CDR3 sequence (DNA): TGTGCCAGCCAATCCGGCGGGGGGAACTACTATGGCTACACCTTC. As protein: CASQSGGGNYYGYTF.

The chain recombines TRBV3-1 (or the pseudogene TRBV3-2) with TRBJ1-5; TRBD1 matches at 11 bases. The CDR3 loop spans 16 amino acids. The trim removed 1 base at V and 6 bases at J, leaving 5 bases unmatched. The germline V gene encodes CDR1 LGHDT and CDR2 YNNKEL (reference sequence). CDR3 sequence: CASSQAGTGGFQPQHF. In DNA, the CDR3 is TGTGCCAGCAGCCAAGCAGGGACAGGGGGATTTCAGCCCCAGCATTTT.

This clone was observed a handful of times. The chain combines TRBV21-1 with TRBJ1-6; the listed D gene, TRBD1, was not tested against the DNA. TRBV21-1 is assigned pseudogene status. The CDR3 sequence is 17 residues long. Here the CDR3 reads CASSKGDSTPPNSPLHF. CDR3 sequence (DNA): TGTGCCAGCAGCAAGGGGGACAGTACCCCCCCTAATTCACCCCTCCACTTT.

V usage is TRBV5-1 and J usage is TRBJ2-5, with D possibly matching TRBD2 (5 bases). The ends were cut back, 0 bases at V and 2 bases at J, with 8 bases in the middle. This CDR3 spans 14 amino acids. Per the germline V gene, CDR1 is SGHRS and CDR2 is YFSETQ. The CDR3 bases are TGCGCCAGCAGCTTGGCCGGGATTCAAGAGACCCAGTACTTC. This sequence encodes CASSLAGIQETQYF.

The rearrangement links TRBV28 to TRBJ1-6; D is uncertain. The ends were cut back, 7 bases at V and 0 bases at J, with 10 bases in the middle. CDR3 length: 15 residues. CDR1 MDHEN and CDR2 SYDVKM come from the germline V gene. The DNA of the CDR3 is TGTGCCAGCAACCACGGGAGCTCCTATAATTCACCCCTCCACTTT. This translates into CASNHGSSYNSPLHF.

CDR3 in amino acids: CASSNNPSTDTQYF. CDR3 DNA: TGTGCCAGCAGTAACAACCCTAGCACAGATACGCAGTATTTT. This chain links TRBV7-7 with TRBJ2-3; D not certain. CDR3 length equals 14 residues. The germline V and J ends were trimmed by 6 bases and 0 bases, with 10 bases remaining between them. CDR1 and CDR2 from the germline V gene are SSHAT and FNYEAQ (reference sequence).

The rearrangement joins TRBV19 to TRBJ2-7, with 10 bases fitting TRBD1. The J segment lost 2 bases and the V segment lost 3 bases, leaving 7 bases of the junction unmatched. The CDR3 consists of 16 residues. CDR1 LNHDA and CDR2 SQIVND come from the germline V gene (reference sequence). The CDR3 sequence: CASSIPRTGGAYEQYF. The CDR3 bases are TGTGCCAGTAGTATCCCCCGGACAGGGGGTGCCTACGAGCAGTACTTC.